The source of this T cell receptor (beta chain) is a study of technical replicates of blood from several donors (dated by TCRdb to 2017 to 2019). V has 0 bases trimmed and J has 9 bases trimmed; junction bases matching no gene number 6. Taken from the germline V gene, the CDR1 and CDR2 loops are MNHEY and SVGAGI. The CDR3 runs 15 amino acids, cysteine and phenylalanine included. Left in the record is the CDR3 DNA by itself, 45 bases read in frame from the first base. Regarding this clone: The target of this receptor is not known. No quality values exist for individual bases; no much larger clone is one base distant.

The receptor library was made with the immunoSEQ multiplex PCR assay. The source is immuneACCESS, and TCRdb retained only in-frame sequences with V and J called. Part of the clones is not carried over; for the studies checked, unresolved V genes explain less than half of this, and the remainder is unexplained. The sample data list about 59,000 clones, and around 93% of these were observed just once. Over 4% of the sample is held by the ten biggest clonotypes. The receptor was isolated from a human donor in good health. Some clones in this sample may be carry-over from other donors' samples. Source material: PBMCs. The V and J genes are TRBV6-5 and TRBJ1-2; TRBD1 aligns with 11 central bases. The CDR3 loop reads CASSYSGQGESRYTF. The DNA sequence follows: TGTGCCAGCAGTTACTCGGGACAGGGGGAGTCCCGCTACACCTTC.